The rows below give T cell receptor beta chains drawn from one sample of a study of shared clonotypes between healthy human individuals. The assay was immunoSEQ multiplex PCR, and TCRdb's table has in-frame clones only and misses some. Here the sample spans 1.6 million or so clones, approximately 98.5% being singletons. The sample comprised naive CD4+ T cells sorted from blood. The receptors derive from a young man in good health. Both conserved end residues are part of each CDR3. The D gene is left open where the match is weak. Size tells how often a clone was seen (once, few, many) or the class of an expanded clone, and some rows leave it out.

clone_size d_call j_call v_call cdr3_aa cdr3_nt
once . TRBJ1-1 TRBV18 CASSPASEAFF TGTGCCAGCTCCCCTGCAAGCGAAGCTTTCTTT
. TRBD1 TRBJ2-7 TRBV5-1 CASSFRTGGAPYEQYF TGCGCCAGCAGCTTCCGGACAGGGGGCGCCCCCTACGAGCAGTACTTC
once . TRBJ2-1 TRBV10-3 CAISEPVYNEQFF TGTGCCATCAGTGAGCCAGTATACAATGAGCAGTTCTTC
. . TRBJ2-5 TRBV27 CASSLRGPQETQYF TGTGCCAGCAGTTTACGGGGACCCCAAGAGACCCAGTACTTC
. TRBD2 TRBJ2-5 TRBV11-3 CASSRTRGQETQYF TGTGCCAGCAGCCGGACTAGGGGACAAGAGACCCAGTACTTC
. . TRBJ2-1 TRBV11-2 CASSLSGSAYNEQFF TGTGCCAGCAGCTTAAGTGGGAGTGCTTACAATGAGCAGTTCTTC
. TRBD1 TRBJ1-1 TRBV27 CASSFRTGGNEAFF TGTGCCAGCAGTTTCCGGACAGGGGGGAATGAAGCTTTCTTT
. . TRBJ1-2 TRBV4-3 CASSQVRGALYGYTF TGCGCCAGCAGCCAAGTCCGGGGGGCGCTTTATGGCTACACCTTC
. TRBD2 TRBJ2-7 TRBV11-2 CASREPGGRRSYEQYF TGTGCCAGCCGGGAACCGGGCGGGAGAAGGTCCTACGAGCAGTACTTC
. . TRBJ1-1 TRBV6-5 CASSTTGTEAFF TGTGCCAGCAGTACGACAGGCACTGAAGCTTTCTTT
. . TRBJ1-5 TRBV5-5 CASSLSGSNQPQHF TGTGCCAGCAGCTTGTCCGGTAGCAATCAGCCCCAGCATTTT
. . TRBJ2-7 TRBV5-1 CASSSLRGYEQYF TGCGCCAGCAGCTCCCTCCGGGGGTACGAGCAGTACTTC
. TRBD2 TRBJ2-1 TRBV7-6 CASSLAWTSGVNEQFF TGTGCCAGCAGCTTAGCGTGGACTAGCGGGGTTAATGAGCAGTTCTTC
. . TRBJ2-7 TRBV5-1 CASSPDRGSDHEQYF TGCGCCAGCAGCCCCGATCGGGGTTCGGACCACGAGCAGTACTTC
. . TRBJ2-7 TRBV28 CASRPGQELYEQYF TGTGCCAGCAGGCCCGGGCAGGAACTTTACGAGCAGTACTTC
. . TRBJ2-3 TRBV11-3 CASSLDPQDTQYF TGTGCCAGCAGCTTAGATCCCCAAGATACGCAGTATTTT
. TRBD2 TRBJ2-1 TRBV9 CASSTAGGPHNEQFF TGTGCCAGCAGCACAGCGGGAGGGCCCCACAATGAGCAGTTCTTC
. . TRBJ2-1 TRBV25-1 CASSGAPGEQFF TGTGCCAGCAGTGGGGCCCCGGGGGAGCAGTTCTTC
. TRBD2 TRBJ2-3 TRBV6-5 CASSYGGGQTDTQYF TGTGCCAGCAGTTACGGCGGGGGGCAGACAGATACGCAGTATTTT
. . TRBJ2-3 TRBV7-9 CASSLTDTQYF TGTGCCAGCAGCCTGACAGATACGCAGTATTTT
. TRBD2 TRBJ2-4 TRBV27 CARDQREAGVGAKNIQYF TGTGCCAGGGACCAGCGGGAGGCAGGGGTTGGGGCCAAAAACATTCAGTACTTC
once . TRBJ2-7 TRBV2 CASSGQGYEQYF TGTGCCAGCTCCGGACAAGGCTACGAGCAGTACTTC